Below, 18 T cell receptor beta chains from the same sample are listed, as sequenced in a study of post-analysis software for immune sequencing data. The authors incorporated unique molecular identifiers into the TCR beta cDNA libraries. A single record per CDR3 protein comes from TCRdb applying MiXCR to the PCR reads. The sample lists more than 450,000 distinct CDR3 sequences, 40% to 50% seen once, with over 1.5% in the top ten. Whole-study results and caveats: TRBV5-6, TRBV5-1 and TRBV20-1 were among 4 or 5 TRBV segments more frequent in patients than controls.

Antigens for these TCRs are unknown. The specimen sequenced was blood. These receptors came from a girl between 5 and 17 years old with multiple sclerosis.

The chain couples TRBV10-2 to TRBJ1-2; D not resolved. Trimming removed 2 bases from V and 4 bases from J, with 8 bases in between. The CDR3 consists of 13 residues. The germline gives CDR1 WSHSY, CDR2 SAAADI. For the CDR3, the DNA is TGCGCCAGCAGTGAGAACAGAATCTATGGCTACACCTTC. Amino acids: CASSENRIYGYTF.

This clonotype was found a few times. Written as DNA, the CDR3 is TGTGCCAGCAGCTTAGACCGGCGACAGGGCTATGGCTACACCTTC. It encodes CASSLDRRQGYGYTF. V and J are TRBV7-2 and TRBJ1-2, with 7 bases that match TRBD1. Germline V gene data show CDR1 as SGHTA and CDR2 as FQGNSA. Trimming took 1 base from V and 4 from J; bases not matched to a gene: 6. This CDR3 is 15 amino acids long. The whole variable domain, remainder taken from reference TRBV7-2 and TRBJ1-2, is GAGVSQSPSNKVTEKGKDVELRCDPISGHTALYWYRQSLGQGLEFLIYFQGNSAPDKSGLPSDRFSAERTGGSVSTLTIQRTQQEDSAVYLCASSLDRRQGYGYTFGSGTRLTVV.

This clonotype showed up just a few times. The chain uses TRBV9 and TRBJ1-1; weak D call: TRBD1 (6 bases). Deletions cut 3 bases from V and 3 bases from J, with 15 bases between. This CDR3 comprises 15 residues. Germline CDR1 is SGDLS and CDR2 is YYNGEE. In nucleotides, the CDR3 is TGTGCCAGCAGCGCCGACAGGCGTGGGGACACTGAAGCTTTCTTT. Translation: CASSADRRGDTEAFF.

As to this clonotype: At one end the junction does not follow the germline gene, possibly because of a read error. The chain employs TRBV6-5 and TRBJ2-2, with TRBD2 as a possible D gene (5 bases). Germline V gene lookup returns CDR1 MNHEY and CDR2 SVGAGI. The CDR3 extends over 17 amino acids. The CDR3, as DNA: TGTGCCAGCAGTTACTATCGGTCCCCGTTGACGACCGGGGAGCGGTTTTTT. It yields the protein CASSYYRSPLTTGERFF.

The chain joins TRBV7-2 to TRBJ2-1, with a weak D call TRBD2 (5 bases). Trimming shortened V by 7 bases and J by 0 bases, and 13 bases separated the two germline ends. Germline assignment: CDR1 SGHTA and CDR2 FQGNSA. The CDR3 runs 15 residues. The DNA of the CDR3 is TGTGCCAGCATCGGCCCGGGGAGCTCCTACAATGAGCAGTTCTTC. The encoded protein is CASIGPGSSYNEQFF.

This clonotype turned up a few times. The CDR3 loop is CASRGLIGLGGYGYTF. Written as DNA, the CDR3 is TGTGCCAGCAGGGGCCTGATCGGTCTAGGTGGATATGGCTACACCTTC. The chain uses TRBV6-5 and TRBJ1-2; D is unclear. CDR1 and CDR2 (germline): MNHEY, SVGAGI. Trimming removed 6 bases from V and 5 bases from J, with 22 bases in between. The CDR3 runs 16 residues.

CDR3 DNA: TGCAGTGCCCTTGTACCGGCCTTCTACGAGCAGTACTTC. Its protein is CSALVPAFYEQYF. The chain has TRBV20-1 and TRBJ2-7; the D is unclear. Deletions cut 6 bases from V and 3 bases from J, with 15 bases between. Germline V lookup: CDR1 DFQATT, CDR2 SNEGSKA (reference sequence). The CDR3 has 13 amino acids.

This clonotype appeared a single time. V gene TRBV18 combines with J gene TRBJ1-1, with D possibly TRBD1 on 6 matching bases. CDR3 size: 13 residues. Trimming cost V 5 bases and J 3 bases, with 10 bases left between them. CDR1 KGHSH and CDR2 LQKENI come from the germline V gene. As DNA, the CDR3 is TGTGCCAGCTCAAAACAGGGTTACACTGAAGCTTTCTTT. Translating it yields CASSKQGYTEAFF.

The chain uses TRBV27 and TRBJ2-7; D ambiguous. CDR3 length: 14 residues. Germline CDR1 reads MNHEY; CDR2 reads SMNVEV (reference sequence). Between the trimmed V and J ends, which lost 5 bases and 0 bases, there was a span of 11 bases. The CDR3 sequence is CASSRGQASYEQYF. DNA of the CDR3: TGTGCCAGCAGTCGTGGGCAGGCCTCCTACGAGCAGTACTTC.

The V gene is TRBV9, the J gene TRBJ1-5; D remains ambiguous. In germline, CDR1 is SGDLS, CDR2 YYNGEE. The CDR3 totals 14 residues. The V and J ends lost 3 bases and 4 bases respectively, with 11 bases between them. In nucleotides, the CDR3 is TGTGCCAGCAGCGCCGACCTGGGTAATCAGCCCCAGCATTTT. Protein sequence: CASSADLGNQPQHF.

The genes are TRBV2 and TRBJ1-2; unclear D gene. Germline V gene lookup returns CDR1 SNHLY and CDR2 FYNNEI. The CDR3 spans 11 residues. Trimming stripped 5 bases from V and 5 bases from J, with 6 bases between. The CDR3 DNA is TGTGCCAGCAGTTGGATGTATGGCTACACCTTC. Translation gives CASSWMYGYTF.

This clonotype was seen a few times. The chain couples TRBV7-6 to TRBJ1-2; 9 nucleotides align to TRBD1. From germline, CDR1 is SGHVS and CDR2 FNYEAQ. CDR3 length: 14 amino acids. V shed 6 bases and J 2 bases; nucleotides not matched to a gene: 4. The CDR3 spells CASRPGTGNYGYTF. CDR3 bases: TGTGCCAGCAGACCAGGGACAGGGAACTATGGCTACACCTTC.

The chain is built from TRBV4-1 and TRBJ2-1, with TRBD2 matching 11 bases. V was pared by 1 base and J by 0 bases, with 8 bases of the junction left unmatched. There are 19 residues in the CDR3. Germline loops: CDR1 MGHRA, CDR2 YSYEKL. The CDR3 sequence: CASSQGLAGFRSSYNEQFF. CDR3 sequence (DNA): TGCGCCAGCAGCCAAGGACTAGCGGGATTCAGGAGCTCCTACAATGAGCAGTTCTTC.

This rearrangement joins TRBV5-4 to TRBJ2-5; D may be TRBD2 (5 bases). V was clipped by 4 bases and J by 2 bases, with 18 bases between them. The CDR3 consists of 16 residues. Looked up from germline, CDR1 is SGHNT and CDR2 is YYREEE (reference sequence). This chain's CDR3 is CASSLGGGRIQETQYF. The DNA of the CDR3 is TGTGCCAGCAGCCTCGGTGGAGGCCGCATTCAAGAGACCCAGTACTTC.

The V gene is TRBV7-9, the J gene TRBJ2-1; D is undetermined. Germline CDR1 and CDR2: SEHNR and FQNEAQ (reference sequence). CDR3 length: 14 residues. The V gene lost 2 bases and the J gene lost 7 bases, with 12 bases spanning the gap. The CDR3 sequence: CASSLRLAENEQFF. The CDR3 DNA sequence: TGTGCCAGCAGCTTACGGTTAGCCGAGAATGAGCAGTTCTTC.

The chain joins TRBV20-1 to TRBJ2-3, with D possibly matching TRBD2 (6 bases). Per germline, CDR1 DFQATT and CDR2 SNEGSKA (reference sequence). V shed 1 base and J shed 2 bases, with 13 bases lying between them. CDR3 length: 15 residues. CDR3 DNA: TGCAGTGCTAGAGTGGGCGGGGCCCCCACAGATACGCAGTATTTT. This encodes CSARVGGAPTDTQYF.

V gene TRBV12-3 or TRBV12-4 combines with J gene TRBJ1-1; TRBD1 is a possible D gene (5 bases). Trimming removed 5 bases at V and 1 base at J, with 17 bases between. The CDR3 totals 16 residues. Written as DNA, the CDR3 is TGTGCCAGCAGTCACTCGACAGCCAAGCCGAACACTGAAGCTTTCTTT. It specifies CASSHSTAKPNTEAFF.

This clonotype was detected a few times. The rearrangement uses TRBV7-2 and TRBJ2-2, with D maybe TRBD1 (5 bases). The CDR3 has 15 amino acids. The V and J ends lost 2 bases and 5 bases respectively, with 12 bases between them. The V gene's germline CDR1 is SGHTA and CDR2 FQGNSA. The CDR3 loop is CASSLRMGLTGELFF. CDR3 nucleotide sequence: TGTGCCAGCAGCTTAAGGATGGGGCTGACCGGGGAGCTGTTTTTT.